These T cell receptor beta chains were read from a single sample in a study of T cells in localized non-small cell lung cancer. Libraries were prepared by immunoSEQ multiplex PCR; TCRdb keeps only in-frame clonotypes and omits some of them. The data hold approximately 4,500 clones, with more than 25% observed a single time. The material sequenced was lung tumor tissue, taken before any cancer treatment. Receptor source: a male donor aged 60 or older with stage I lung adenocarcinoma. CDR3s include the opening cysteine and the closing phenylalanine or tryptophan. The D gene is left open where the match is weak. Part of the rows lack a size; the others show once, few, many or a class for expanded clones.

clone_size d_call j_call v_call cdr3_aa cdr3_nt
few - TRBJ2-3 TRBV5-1 CASSNLPGTDTQYF TGCGCCAGCAGCAACCTTCCGGGGACAGATACGCAGTATTTT
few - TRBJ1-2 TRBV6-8 CAISANREAYGYTF TGTGCCATCAGTGCGAACAGGGAAGCCTATGGCTACACCTTC
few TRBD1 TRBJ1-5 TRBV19 CASSMGQGIGGNQPQHF TGTGCCAGTAGTATGGGACAGGGCATAGGAGGCAATCAGCCCCAGCATTTT
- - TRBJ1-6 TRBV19 CAAAGAANSPLHF TGTGCCGCCGCGGGGGCCGCGAATTCACCCCTCCACTTT
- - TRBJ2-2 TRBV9 CASSVKRETGELFF TGTGCCAGCAGTGTAAAACGGGAGACCGGGGAGCTGTTTTTT
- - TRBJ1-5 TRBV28 CASSLRRLNQPQHF TGTGCCAGCAGTTTGAGGCGGCTAAATCAGCCCCAGCATTTT
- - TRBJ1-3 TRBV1 CASSPGTGPSGNTIYF TGCGCCAGCAGCCCCGGGACAGGGCCCTCTGGAAACACCATATATTTT
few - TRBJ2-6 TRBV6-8 CASSTRGLVSGANVLTF TGTGCCAGCAGTACCCGGGGTTTAGTGAGTGGGGCCAACGTCCTGACTTTC
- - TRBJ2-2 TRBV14 CASRPGGTGELFF TGTGCCAGCAGGCCAGGGGGGACCGGGGAGCTGTTTTTT
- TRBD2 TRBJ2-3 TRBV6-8 CASSQRGGRRDTQYF TGTGCCAGCAGCCAACGGGGGGGCCGCCGCGATACGCAGTATTTT
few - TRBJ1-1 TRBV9 CASSAGSFVNTEAFF TGTGCCAGCAGTGCCGGTTCATTCGTGAACACTGAAGCTTTCTTT
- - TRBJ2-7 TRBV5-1 CASSLALSGVAYEQYF TGCGCCAGCAGCTTGGCGTTGTCAGGGGTGGCGTACGAGCAGTACTTC
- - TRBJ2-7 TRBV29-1 CSVAANLDSREQYF TGCAGCGTTGCCGCGAACCTGGACAGTCGGGAGCAGTACTTC
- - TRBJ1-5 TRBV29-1 CSVADSNQPQHF TGCAGCGTGGCAGATAGCAATCAGCCCCAGCATTTT
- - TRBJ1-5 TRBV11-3 CASSLGSGLIQPQHF TGTGCCAGCAGCCTCGGCTCGGGGTTGATACAGCCCCAGCATTTT
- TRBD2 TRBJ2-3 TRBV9 CASSPLPSGGTDTQYF TGTGCCAGCAGCCCCCTCCCTAGCGGGGGCACAGATACGCAGTATTTT
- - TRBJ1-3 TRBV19 CASSIEPPGQSYGNTIYF TGTGCCAGTAGTATAGAGCCGCCCGGACAGAGTTATGGAAACACCATATATTTT
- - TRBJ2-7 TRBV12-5 CASGLVVRDDNPTRQYF TGTGCTAGTGGTTTGGTTGTGAGAGATGACAACCCTACGAGGCAGTACTTC
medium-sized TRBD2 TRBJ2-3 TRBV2 CASSVSSGGAADTQYF TGTGCCAGCAGTGTCAGTAGCGGGGGGGCAGCAGATACGCAGTATTTT
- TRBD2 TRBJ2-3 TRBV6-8 CASSPGTSGGNTQYF TGTGCCAGCTCCCCCGGGACTAGCGGGGGGAATACGCAGTATTTT
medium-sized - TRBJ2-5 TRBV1 CASSGQGEETQYF TGCGCCAGCAGCGGACAGGGGGAAGAGACCCAGTACTTC
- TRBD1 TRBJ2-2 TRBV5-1 CASSLGQGAGELFF TGCGCCAGCAGCTTGGGCCAGGGGGCCGGGGAGCTGTTTTTT
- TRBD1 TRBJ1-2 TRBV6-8 CASFLGTGRYGYTF TGTGCCAGCTTTCTCGGGACAGGGAGGTATGGCTACACCTTC
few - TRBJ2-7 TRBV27 CASSRGRDGEQYF TGTGCCAGCAGTAGAGGCCGTGACGGCGAGCAGTACTTC
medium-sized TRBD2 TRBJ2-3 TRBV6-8 CASSARGGRRDTQYF TGTGCCAGCAGTGCCCGGGGGGGCCGAAGAGATACGCAGTATTTT
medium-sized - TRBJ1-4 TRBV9 CASSDVGATNEKLFF TGTGCCAGCAGTGATGTAGGGGCAACTAATGAAAAACTGTTTTTT
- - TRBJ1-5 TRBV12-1 CASSWGQGSNQPQHF -
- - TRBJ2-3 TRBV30 CAWSTGGGLDTQYF TGTGCCTGGAGTACAGGGGGGGGGTTAGATACGCAGTATTTT
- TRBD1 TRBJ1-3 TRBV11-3 CASSGTGIRSGNTIYF TGTGCCAGCAGCGGGACAGGGATACGGTCTGGAAACACCATATATTTT
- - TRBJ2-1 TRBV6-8 CAIKRGADEQFF TGTGCCATCAAGAGGGGGGCCGATGAGCAGTTCTTC
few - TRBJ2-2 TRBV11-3 CASSFTGGGTGELFF TGTGCCAGCAGCTTCACAGGGGGAGGGACCGGGGAGCTGTTTTTT
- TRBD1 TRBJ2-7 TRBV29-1 CSVEGGQGANEQYF TGCAGCGTTGAAGGGGGACAGGGGGCAAACGAGCAGTACTTC
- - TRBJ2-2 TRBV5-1 CASSLDVLTGELFF TGCGCCAGCAGCTTGGATGTGTTGACCGGGGAGCTGTTTTTT
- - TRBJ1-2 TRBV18 CASSGTGLRNGYTF TGTGCCAGCTCGGGCACGGGGCTTCGCAATGGCTACACCTTC
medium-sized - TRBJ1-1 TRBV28 CASSSTGLNTEAFF TGTGCCAGCAGTTCTACAGGGTTGAACACTGAAGCTTTCTTT
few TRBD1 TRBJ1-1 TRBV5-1 CASSLGQGGTEAFF TGCGCCAGCAGCCTAGGACAGGGAGGCACTGAAGCTTTCTTT
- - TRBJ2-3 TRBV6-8 CASSASSSPSTDTQYF TGTGCCAGCAGTGCTTCCTCTAGTCCTAGCACAGATACGCAGTATTTT
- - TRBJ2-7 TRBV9 CASSVAPGIYEQYF TGTGCCAGCAGCGTAGCTCCGGGTATCTACGAGCAGTACTTC
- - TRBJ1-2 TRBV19 CASAAGSQERRRGYTF TGTGCCTCCGCGGCCGGGAGTCAGGAGCGAAGAAGGGGCTACACCTTC
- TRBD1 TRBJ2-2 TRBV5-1 CASSWTGTGGAGTGELFF TGCGCCAGCAGCTGGACCGGGACAGGGGGCGCCGGCACCGGGGAGCTGTTTTTT